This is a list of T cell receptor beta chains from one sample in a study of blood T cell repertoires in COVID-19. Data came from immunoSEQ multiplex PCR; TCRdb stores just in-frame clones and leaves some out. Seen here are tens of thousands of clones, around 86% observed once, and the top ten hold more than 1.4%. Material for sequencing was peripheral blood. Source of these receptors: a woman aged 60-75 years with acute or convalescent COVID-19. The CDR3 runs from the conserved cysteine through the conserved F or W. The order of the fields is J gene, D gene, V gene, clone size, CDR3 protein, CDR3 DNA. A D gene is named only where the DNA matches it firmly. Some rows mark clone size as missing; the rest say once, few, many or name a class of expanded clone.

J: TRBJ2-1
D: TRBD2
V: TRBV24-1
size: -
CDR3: CATSVGTSEYNEQFF
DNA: TGTGCCACCAGTGTCGGGACTAGCGAGTACAATGAGCAGTTCTTC

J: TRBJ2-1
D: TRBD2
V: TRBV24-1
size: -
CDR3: CATSDRAGLADYNEQFF
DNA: TGTGCCACCAGTGACCGCGCAGGACTAGCGGACTACAATGAGCAGTTCTTC

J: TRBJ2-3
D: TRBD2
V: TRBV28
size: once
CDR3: CASSFSGGYTDTQYF
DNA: TGTGCCAGCAGTTTTAGCGGGGGATACACAGATACGCAGTATTTT

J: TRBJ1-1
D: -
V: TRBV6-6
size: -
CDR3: CASSHPGNTEAFF
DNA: TGTGCCAGCAGTCACCCAGGGAACACTGAAGCTTTCTTT

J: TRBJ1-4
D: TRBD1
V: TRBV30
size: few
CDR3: CAWSVTGAEDEKLFF
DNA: TGTGCCTGGAGTGTGACAGGGGCAGAGGATGAAAAACTGTTTTTT

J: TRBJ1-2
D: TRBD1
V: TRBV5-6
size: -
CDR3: CASSLRQGDGYTF
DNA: TGTGCCAGCAGCTTGCGACAGGGGGATGGCTACACCTTC

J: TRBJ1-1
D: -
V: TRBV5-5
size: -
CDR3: CASSNARDKKNTEAFF
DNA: TGTGCCAGCAGTAATGCTAGGGACAAAAAGAACACTGAAGCTTTCTTT

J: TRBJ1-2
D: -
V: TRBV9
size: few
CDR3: CASSASGTNGYTF
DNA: TGTGCCAGCAGCGCTTCAGGGACTAATGGCTACACCTTC

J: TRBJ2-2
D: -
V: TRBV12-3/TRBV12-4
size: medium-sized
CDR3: CATSFFPGELFF
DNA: TGTGCCACCTCCTTCTTTCCCGGGGAGCTGTTTTTT

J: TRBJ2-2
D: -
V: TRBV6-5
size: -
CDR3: CASRLTGKSAGELFF
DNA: TGTGCCAGCAGACTCACCGGGAAATCTGCCGGGGAGCTGTTTTTT

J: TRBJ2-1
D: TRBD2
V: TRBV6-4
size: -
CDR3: CASSETSGGYNEQFF
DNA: TGTGCCAGCAGTGAGACTAGCGGGGGGTACAATGAGCAGTTCTTC

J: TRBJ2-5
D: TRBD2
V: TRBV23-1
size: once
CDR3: CASIRCAGAIRQETQYF
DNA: TGCGCCAGCATCCGATGTGCGGGAGCAATCCGCCAGGAGACCCAGTACTTC

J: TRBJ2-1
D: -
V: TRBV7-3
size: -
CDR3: CASSQMRVPYNEQFF
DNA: TGTGCCAGCAGCCAAATGCGGGTCCCCTACAATGAGCAGTTCTTC

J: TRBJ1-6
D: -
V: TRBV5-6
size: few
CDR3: CASEVAGGHNSPLHF
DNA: TGTGCCAGCGAAGTCGCTGGCGGCCATAATTCACCCCTCCACTTT

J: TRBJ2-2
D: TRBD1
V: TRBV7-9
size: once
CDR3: CASSSPGQGDTGELFF
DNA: TGTGCCAGCAGCTCGCCGGGACAGGGGGACACCGGGGAGCTGTTTTTT

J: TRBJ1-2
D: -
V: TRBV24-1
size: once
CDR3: CATSVADYGYTF
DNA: TGTGCCACCAGTGTTGCAGACTATGGCTACACCTTC

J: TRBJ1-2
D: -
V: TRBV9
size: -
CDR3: CASSVDRNYGYTF
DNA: TGTGCCAGCAGCGTAGACAGGAACTATGGCTACACCTTC

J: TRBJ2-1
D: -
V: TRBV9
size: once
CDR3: CASSLRHLPSYNEQFF
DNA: TGTGCCAGCAGCTTAAGACACCTGCCCTCCTACAATGAGCAGTTCTTC

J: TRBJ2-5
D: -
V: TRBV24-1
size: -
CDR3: CATSGAAQETQYF
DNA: TGTGCCACCAGTGGGGCCGCACAAGAGACCCAGTACTTC

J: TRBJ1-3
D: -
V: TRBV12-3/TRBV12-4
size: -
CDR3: CASSSRQGNTIYF
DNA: TGTGCCAGCAGTTCCCGACAGGGAAACACCATATATTTT

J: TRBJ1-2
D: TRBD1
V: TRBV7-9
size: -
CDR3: CASSLPGQELYGYTF
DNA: TGTGCCAGCAGCTTACCAGGACAGGAGCTCTATGGCTACACCTTC

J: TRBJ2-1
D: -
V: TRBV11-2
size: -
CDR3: CASSWLTGLSESDEQFF
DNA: TGTGCCAGCAGCTGGCTGACGGGTCTATCGGAGTCGGATGAGCAGTTCTTC

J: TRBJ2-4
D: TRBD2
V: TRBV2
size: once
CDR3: CASSEAYNFYSGGDVAKNIQYF
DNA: TGTGCCAGCAGTGAAGCTTATAATTTCTATAGCGGGGGTGATGTAGCCAAAAACATTCAGTACTTC

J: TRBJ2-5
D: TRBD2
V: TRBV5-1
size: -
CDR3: CASSLGLAGETQYF
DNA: TGCGCCAGCAGCTTAGGGCTAGCGGGAGAGACCCAGTACTTC

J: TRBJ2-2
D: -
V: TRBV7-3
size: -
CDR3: CASSPGLGELFF
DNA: TGTGCCAGCAGCCCAGGGCTTGGGGAGCTGTTTTTT

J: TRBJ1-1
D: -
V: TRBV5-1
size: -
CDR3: CASSSAGGWTEAFF
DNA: TGCGCCAGCAGCTCGGCTGGGGGCTGGACTGAAGCTTTCTTT

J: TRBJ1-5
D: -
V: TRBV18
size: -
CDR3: CASSDGAGNQPQHF
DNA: TGTGCCAGCTCAGACGGGGCGGGGAATCAGCCCCAGCATTTT

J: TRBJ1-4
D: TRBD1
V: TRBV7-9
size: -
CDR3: CASSRGQNEKLFF
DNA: TGTGCCAGCAGCCGGGGACAGAATGAAAAACTGTTTTTT

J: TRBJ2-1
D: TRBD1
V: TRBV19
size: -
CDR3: CASRRGQGANNEQFF
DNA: TGTGCCAGTAGGCGAGGACAGGGCGCTAACAATGAGCAGTTCTTC

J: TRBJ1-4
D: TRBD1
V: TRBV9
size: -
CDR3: CASSVGQGNEKLFF
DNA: TGTGCCAGCAGCGTAGGACAGGGGAATGAAAAACTGTTTTTT

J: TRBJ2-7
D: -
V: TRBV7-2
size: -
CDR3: CASSLAAGPSYEQYF
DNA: TGTGCCAGCAGCTTAGCCGCGGGACCCAGCTACGAGCAGTACTTC

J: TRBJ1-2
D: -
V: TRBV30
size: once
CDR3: CAWRLGRGNENYGYTF
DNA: TGTGCCTGGAGATTGGGCCGGGGGAATGAGAACTATGGCTACACCTTC

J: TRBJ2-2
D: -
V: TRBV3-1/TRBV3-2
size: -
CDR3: CASSQGLVNTGELFF
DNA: TGTGCCAGCAGCCAAGGACTAGTGAACACCGGGGAGCTGTTTTTT

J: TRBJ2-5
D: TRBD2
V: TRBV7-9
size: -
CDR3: CASSPGLASETQYF
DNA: TGTGCCAGCAGCCCGGGACTAGCTTCGGAGACCCAGTACTTC

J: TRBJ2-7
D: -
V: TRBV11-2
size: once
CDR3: CASQRTAPYEQYF
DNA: TGTGCCAGCCAACGGACAGCTCCCTACGAGCAGTACTTC

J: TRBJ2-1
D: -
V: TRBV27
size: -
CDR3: CASSPLGGYNEQFF
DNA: TGTGCCAGCAGCCCACTGGGGGGATACAATGAGCAGTTCTTC

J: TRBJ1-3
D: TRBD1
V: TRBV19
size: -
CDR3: CASSFGQGASGNTIYF
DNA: TGTGCCAGTAGTTTCGGACAGGGCGCATCTGGAAACACCATATATTTT

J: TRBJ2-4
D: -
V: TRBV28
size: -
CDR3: CASSFQGLDIQYF
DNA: TGTGCCAGCAGTTTTCAGGGGTTGGACATTCAGTACTTC

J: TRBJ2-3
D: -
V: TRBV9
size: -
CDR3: CASSETGTSTDTQYF
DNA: TGTGCCAGCAGCGAAACGGGGACTAGCACAGATACGCAGTATTTT

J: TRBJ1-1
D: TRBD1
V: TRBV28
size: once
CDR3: CASSLDGRGPNTEAFF
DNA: TGTGCCAGCAGTTTAGACGGGAGGGGGCCGAACACTGAAGCTTTCTTT

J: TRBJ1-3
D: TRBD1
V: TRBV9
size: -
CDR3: CASRGDRGNTIYF
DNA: TGTGCCAGCAGGGGGGACAGGGGAAACACCATATATTTT

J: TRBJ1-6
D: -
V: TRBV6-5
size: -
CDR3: CASSYVVNSPLHF
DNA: TGTGCCAGCAGTTACGTCGTTAATTCACCCCTCCACTTT

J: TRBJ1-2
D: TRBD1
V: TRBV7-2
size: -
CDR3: CASSEGGAGGYTF
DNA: TGTGCCAGCAGCGAAGGGGGCGCTGGTGGCTACACCTTC

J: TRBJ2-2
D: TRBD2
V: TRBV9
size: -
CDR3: CASRRGGHPNTGELFF
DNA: TGTGCCAGCAGGCGGGGGGGACACCCGAACACCGGGGAGCTGTTTTTT

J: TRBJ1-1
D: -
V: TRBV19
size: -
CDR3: CASSMARRLLHNTEAFF
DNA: TGTGCCAGTAGTATGGCCAGAAGACTACTCCATAACACTGAAGCTTTCTTT

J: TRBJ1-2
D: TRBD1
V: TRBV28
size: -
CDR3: CASSSGQGLYGYTF
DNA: TGTGCCAGCAGTTCCGGACAGGGCCTCTATGGCTACACCTTC

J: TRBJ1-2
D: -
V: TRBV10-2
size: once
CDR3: CASSASGIVPNYGYTF
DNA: TGCGCCAGCAGTGCATCAGGAATCGTTCCTAACTATGGCTACACCTTC

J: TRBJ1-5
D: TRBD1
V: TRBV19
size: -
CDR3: CASSLTGTGRVQPQHF
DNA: TGTGCCAGTAGTCTTACCGGGACAGGGCGTGTACAGCCCCAGCATTTT

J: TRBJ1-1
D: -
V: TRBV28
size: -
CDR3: CASSFIATRRLPEAFF
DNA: TGTGCCAGCAGTTTCATCGCTACCCGTCGGTTACCTGAAGCTTTCTTT

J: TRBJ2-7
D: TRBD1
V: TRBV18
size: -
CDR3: CASSPTTGGTYEQYF
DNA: TGTGCCAGCTCACCAACGACAGGGGGCACCTACGAGCAGTACTTC

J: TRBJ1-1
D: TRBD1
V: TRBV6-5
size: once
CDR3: CASSFRTGFKGEAFF
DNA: TGTGCCAGCAGTTTTAGGACAGGGTTTAAGGGGGAAGCTTTCTTT

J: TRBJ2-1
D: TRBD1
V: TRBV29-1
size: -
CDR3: CSGDRGGNEQFF
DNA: TGCAGCGGGGACAGGGGAGGCAATGAGCAGTTCTTC

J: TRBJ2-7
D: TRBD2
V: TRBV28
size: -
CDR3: CASSTTSPGLAAVEQYF
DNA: TGTGCCAGCAGTACGACTTCCCCGGGACTAGCGGCGGTTGAGCAGTACTTC

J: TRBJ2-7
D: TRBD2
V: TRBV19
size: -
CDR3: CASSLPGLASYEQYF
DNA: TGTGCCAGTAGTTTACCGGGACTAGCGTCCTACGAGCAGTACTTC

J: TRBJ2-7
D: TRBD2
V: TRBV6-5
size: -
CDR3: CASGTSSLGPYEQYF
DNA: TGTGCCAGCGGGACTAGCTCCTTGGGGCCCTACGAGCAGTACTTC